Each of the 8 T cell receptor beta chains below was sequenced from the same sample in a study of beta chain features in type 1 diabetes. These TCRs are of unknown antigen specificity. Study-level points and caveats: Among all four CD4+ subsets, Type 1 diabetes patients had TCRB CDR3s that were moderately but significantly shorter.

The isolated RNA, all of it, was reverse transcribed, so expressed TCRB transcripts were what got sequenced. Assay: immunoSEQ multiplex PCR; the TCRdb copy retains only in-frame clones and omits some. The table has approximately 730,000 clones, about an eighth seen once. The sequenced sample was naive CD4+ T cells from blood. Receptor source: a man aged 18 to 29 with type 1 diabetes.

V is TRBV6-1 and J is TRBJ2-5; weak D call: TRBD2 (7 bases). This CDR3 spans 14 amino acids. V was clipped by 6 bases and J by 3 bases, with 14 bases between them. CDR1 is MNHNS, CDR2 SASEGT, per germline. CDR3 loop: CASSRGGGEETQYF. As DNA, the CDR3 is TGTGCCAGCAGCCGAGGGGGGGGCGAAGAGACCCAGTACTTC.

This clone appeared a few times. The J gene is TRBJ1-1, the V gene TRBV7-9, with no clear D. V was trimmed by 1 base and J by 5 bases, leaving 8 bases between them. This CDR3 has 13 residues. CDR1 SEHNR and CDR2 FQNEAQ come from the germline V gene (reference sequence). The CDR3 spells CASSLGIGTEAFF. CDR3 coding DNA: TGTGCCAGCAGCTTAGGTATCGGGACTGAAGCTTTCTTT.

A few counts support this clone. This sequence joins TRBV6-5 and TRBJ1-6; D perhaps matches TRBD1 (6 bases). CDR1 and CDR2 (germline): MNHEY, SVGAGI. V shed 7 bases and J shed 9 bases, with 13 bases lying between them. The CDR3 extends over 13 amino acids. For the CDR3, the DNA is TGTGCCAGCACCGGGGGAGGGGGTTCACCCCTCCACTTT. This gives the protein CASTGGGGSPLHF.

The chain combines TRBV2 with TRBJ2-3; D gene ambiguous. V was trimmed by 5 bases and J by 6 bases, leaving 9 bases between them. Germline loops: CDR1 SNHLY, CDR2 FYNNEI. This CDR3 comprises 12 residues. The CDR3 region has the DNA TGTGCCAGCAGTAGGTGGCCGGATACGCAGTATTTT. Its translation: CASSRWPDTQYF.

This clone was detected only a few times. The chain employs TRBV29-1 and TRBJ1-1; no reliable D call. V dropped 5 bases and J dropped 4 bases, with 17 bases sitting between them. Looked up from germline, CDR1 is SQVTM and CDR2 is ANQGSEA. The CDR3 contains 14 residues. As DNA, the CDR3 is TGCAGCGTTAAGTGGGAGCTCTCCCGCACTGAAGCTTTCTTT. It encodes CSVKWELSRTEAFF.

The gene calls are TRBV7-2 and TRBJ1-1; D gene ambiguous. Between the trimmed V and J ends, which lost 1 base and 5 bases, there was a span of 14 bases. The CDR3 spans 15 residues. Germline assignment: CDR1 SGHTA and CDR2 FQGNSA. The CDR3 is CASSLGSAAGTEAFF. DNA of the CDR3: TGTGCCAGCAGCTTAGGATCGGCGGCGGGTACTGAAGCTTTCTTT.

The J gene is TRBJ2-7, the V gene TRBV28; 10 bases match TRBD1. This CDR3 contains 15 residues. CDR1 and CDR2 from the germline V gene are MDHEN and SYDVKM. J lost 6 bases, V lost 4 bases, and 9 bases had no gene match. The CDR3 reads CASSSQGTGVGEQYF. The CDR3 DNA follows: TGTGCCAGCAGTTCCCAGGGGACAGGGGTTGGCGAGCAGTACTTC.

Comments on this clone: Different DNA sequences within this sample yield the same CDR3. The rearrangement joins TRBV28 to TRBJ2-1; the D is unclear. Trimming took off 6 bases at V and 0 bases at J, with 9 bases between the two ends. The CDR3 has 14 amino acids. Germline V lookup: CDR1 MDHEN, CDR2 SYDVKM. CDR3 sequence (DNA): TGTGCCAGCAGCCTGGACGGCTCCTACAATGAGCAGTTCTTC. Amino acids: CASSLDGSYNEQFF.